The TCR beta chain described here comes from a study of blood T cell repertoires in COVID-19. As for the study in general: The analysed material was cDNA or gDNA that came from T cells, B-cell-depleted T cells, or PBMCs.

With 2 bases clipped from V and 7 bases from J, the junction kept 6 bases outside the gene matches. The CDR3 runs 15 residues. In germline, CDR1 is SGDLS, CDR2 YYNGEE. This clone was found a few times. Measured with immunoSEQ multiplex PCR; TCRdb has only the in-frame clones, and not every one. The table has hundreds of thousands of clones, roughly 87% seen once. The chain joins TRBV9 to TRBJ1-4; 9 positions agree with TRBD1. This clonotype was obtained from a woman younger than 45 with acute COVID-19. Specimen: PBMCs or T cells enriched from blood (not recorded which). The CDR3 coding sequence is TGTGCCAGCAGCGTCCGGGACAGGGCCATTGAAAAACTGTTTTTT. This translates into CASSVRDRAIEKLFF.